This entry concerns a single T cell receptor (beta chain). Its antigen remains unidentified. These data are taken from a study of cytomegalovirus exposure and HLA in healthy donors. With 60 Vbeta and 13 Jbeta primers, the PCR was carried out. Assay used: immunoSEQ multiplex PCR; TCRdb lists only in-frame clones, some missing. The sample totals about 210,000 clones. Study results and limitations: Roughly uniform depth of sequencing across donors was assumed in presence/absence analyses. It was reported that the classifier diagnosed cytomegalovirus status with high specificity and sensitivity in both the original and validation cohorts. By HLA locus, TCR association rates varied in a later analysis, with DRB1 showing the most and HLA-C the fewest.

What was sequenced was PBMCs. This TCR was sampled from a woman between 25 and 40 years old in good health and CMV-seropositive.

CDR3 nucleotide sequence: TGTGCCAGCAGCACCGGGACACTCTCCTACAATGAGCAGTTCTTC. This sequence encodes CASSTGTLSYNEQFF. This sequence joins TRBV6-5 and TRBJ2-1; D is perhaps TRBD1 (6 bases). Deletions cut 6 bases from V and 0 bases from J, with 12 bases between. CDR3 length equals 15 residues. The germline CDR1 and CDR2 sequences are MNHEY and SVGAGI.